This is a list of T cell receptor beta chains from one sample in a study of blood T cell repertoires in COVID-19. Libraries were prepared by immunoSEQ multiplex PCR; TCRdb keeps only in-frame clonotypes and omits some of them. Of 150,000 to 170,000 clones in the sample, around 80% were seen once. What was sequenced was PBMCs or T cells enriched from blood (not recorded which). These receptors were taken from a middle-aged man who had recovered from COVID-19. Each CDR3 is given with its conserved first and last residue. The D gene is left open where the match is weak. The size of a clone is reported for some rows only, either as once, few or many, or as a class for expanded clones.

TRBJ2-3	TRBV5-1	NA	NA	TGCGCCAGCAGCTTGACGCCAGCGGTCACAGATACGCAGTATTTT	CASSLTPAVTDTQYF
TRBJ1-5	TRBV11-2	few	NA	TGTGCCAGCAGCTTCTTCGAGGATCAGCCCCAGCATTTT	CASSFFEDQPQHF
TRBJ1-1	TRBV18	NA	TRBD1	TGTGCCAGCTCACCTAGCCCCGACAGGGGGCGATATTCCTGGAACACTGAAGCTTTCTTT	CASSPSPDRGRYSWNTEAFF
TRBJ1-5	TRBV5-4	NA	TRBD1	TGTGCCAGCAGCTTGGTGCGGGACAGGGGAACTCGTCAGCCCCAGCATTTT	CASSLVRDRGTRQPQHF
TRBJ1-1	TRBV29-1	NA	NA	TGCAGCGTTGAAGTAATGAACACTGAAGCTTTCTTT	CSVEVMNTEAFF
TRBJ1-1	TRBV5-4	once	TRBD1	TGTGCCAGCAGCTTGGATCTGCGGACAGGGAACACTGAAGCTTTCTTT	CASSLDLRTGNTEAFF
TRBJ1-2	TRBV18	NA	NA	TGTGCCAGCTCAACCGACAGGCTGTACTATGGCTACACCTTC	CASSTDRLYYGYTF
TRBJ2-7	TRBV30	NA	TRBD2	TGTGCCTGGAGTGTCCCCGGGACTACCTACGAGCAGTACTTC	CAWSVPGTTYEQYF
TRBJ2-1	TRBV3-1/TRBV3-2	NA	NA	TGTGCCAGCAGCCACGTCGGCGACAGACGTTTTTGGTCCTACAATGAGCAGTTCTTC	CASSHVGDRRFWSYNEQFF
TRBJ2-1	TRBV2	few	TRBD2	TGTGCCACCCTAGGGACTAGCGGGGGCGCTTACAATGAGCAGTTCTTC	CATLGTSGGAYNEQFF
TRBJ1-2	TRBV3-1/TRBV3-2	NA	TRBD1	TGTGCCAGCAGCCCACGGGACAGGACTAACTATGGCTACACCTTC	CASSPRDRTNYGYTF
TRBJ1-1	TRBV3-1/TRBV3-2	NA	NA	TGTGCCAGCAGCCAAGCGGCGGGCGGCACTGAAGCTTTCTTT	CASSQAAGGTEAFF
TRBJ1-2	TRBV6-6	NA	NA	TGTGCCAGCAGTTATTCGGCAGGGGCTAACTATGGCTACACCTTC	CASSYSAGANYGYTF
TRBJ1-5	TRBV7-2	NA	TRBD1	TGTGCCAGCAGCAAGGGGGCCCGTCAGCCCCAGCATTTT	CASSKGARQPQHF
TRBJ2-1	TRBV20-1	NA	TRBD2	TGCAGTGCTAGTTTCCGGGGGGAATACAATGAGCAGTTCTTC	CSASFRGEYNEQFF
TRBJ2-7	TRBV4-1	NA	NA	TGCGCCAGCAGCGCGGCCAGGGGGGACTACGAGCAGTACTTC	CASSAARGDYEQYF
TRBJ1-3	TRBV18	few	NA	TGTGCCAGCTCACCGGGGCAGGCGGGAAACACCATATATTTT	CASSPGQAGNTIYF
TRBJ2-2	TRBV7-9	NA	TRBD2	TGTGCCAGCAGCTCCCGGACTAGCGGGGGTACCACCGGGGAGCTGTTTTTT	CASSSRTSGGTTGELFF
TRBJ1-1	TRBV11-1	NA	NA	TGTGCCAGCAGCCGGGACATATTGAACACTGAAGCTTTCTTT	CASSRDILNTEAFF
TRBJ1-3	TRBV9	NA	TRBD1	TGTGCCAGCAACCCCGGGACAGGGGGAGGAAACACCATATATTTT	CASNPGTGGGNTIYF
TRBJ1-4	TRBV11-2	NA	TRBD1	TGTGCCAGCAGCTTTGGGACAGGGTATGAAAAACTGTTTTTT	CASSFGTGYEKLFF
TRBJ1-2	TRBV30	NA	NA	TGTGCCTGGAGTGTAATGTCGGTAAATGGCTACACCTTC	CAWSVMSVNGYTF
TRBJ2-5	TRBV27	NA	TRBD2	TGTGCCAGCAGTTTTGCCGGGGGGGTAGAGACCCAGTACTTC	CASSFAGGVETQYF
TRBJ1-1	TRBV18	NA	TRBD1	TGTGCCAGCTCAGCCGGACAGGGGAACACTGAAGCTTTCTTT	CASSAGQGNTEAFF
TRBJ2-2	TRBV7-3	NA	NA	TGTGCCAGCAGCCCCACGTCGGGAAACACCGGGGAGCTGTTTTTT	CASSPTSGNTGELFF